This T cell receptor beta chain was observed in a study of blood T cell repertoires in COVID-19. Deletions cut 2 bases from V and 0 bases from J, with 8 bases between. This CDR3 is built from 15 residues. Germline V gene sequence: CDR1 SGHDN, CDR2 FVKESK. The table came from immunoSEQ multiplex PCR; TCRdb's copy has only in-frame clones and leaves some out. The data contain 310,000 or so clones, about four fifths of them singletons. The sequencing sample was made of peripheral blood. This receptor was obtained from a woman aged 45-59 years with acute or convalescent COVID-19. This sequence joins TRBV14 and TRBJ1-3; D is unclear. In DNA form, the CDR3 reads TGTGCCAGCAGCCAACTGCTACTCTCTGGAAACACCATATATTTT. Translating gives CASSQLLLSGNTIYF.